The next 27 T cell receptor beta chains were all read from a single sample in a study of T cells after yellow fever vaccination. Via MiXCR, TCRdb re-called the 5' RACE reads, giving one row per CDR3 protein. The sample includes more than 300,000 distinct CDR3 sequences, roughly 10% seen only once; the top ten take 3% to 4%. Here the sequenced sample was CD4+ T cells sorted from PBMCs, taken 45 days after the yellow fever booster vaccination. The receptor source for this set is a man aged 18 to 30 who received the YFV17D yellow fever vaccine.

This clonotype was seen only a few times. V usage is TRBV7-3 and J usage is TRBJ2-3; 7 bases agree with TRBD2. The CDR3 runs 16 residues. The J segment lost 4 bases and the V segment lost 5 bases, leaving 12 bases of the junction unmatched. Germline V lookup: CDR1 SGHTA, CDR2 FQGTGA. CDR3 loop: CASSAGKRGTADTQYF. CDR3 nucleotides: TGTGCCAGCAGCGCTGGAAAGCGGGGTACGGCAGATACGCAGTATTTT.

This clonotype was seen only a few times. The V gene is TRBV2, the J gene TRBJ1-1; D is unresolved. Deletions cut 4 bases from V and 8 bases from J, with 14 bases between. Germline loops: CDR1 SNHLY, CDR2 FYNNEI. This CDR3 is built from 13 residues. The CDR3 here is CASSGEFGSEAFF. The CDR3 DNA is TGTGCCAGCAGTGGCGAATTTGGTTCGGAAGCTTTCTTT. The full variable domain, in which reference TRBV2 and TRBJ1-1 provide the parts outside the CDR3, is EPEVTQTPSHQVTQMGQEVILRCVPISNHLYFYWYRQILGQKVEFLVSFYNNEISEKSEIFDDQFSVERPDGSNFTLKIRSTKLEDSAMYFCASSGEFGSEAFFGQGTRLTVV.

This clonotype was seen many times. The chain is built from TRBV7-6 and TRBJ2-5; D unclear. V lost 5 bases and J lost 5, with 6 bases in between. Germline V lookup: CDR1 SGHVS, CDR2 FNYEAQ. The CDR3 consists of 11 residues. CDR3 in amino acids: CASSQMETQYF. CDR3 sequence (DNA): TGTGCCAGCAGCCAGATGGAGACCCAGTACTTC.

This clonotype was seen ten or more times. The chain uses TRBV9 and TRBJ2-5; D unclear. The CDR3 runs to 12 residues. The germline CDR1 and CDR2 sequences are SGDLS and YYNGEE. V shed 4 bases and J shed 0 bases, with 4 bases lying between them. CDR3 loop: CASSRDQETQYF. The DNA of the CDR3 is TGTGCCAGCAGCCGGGACCAAGAGACCCAGTACTTC.

The chain has TRBV10-2 and TRBJ2-3; D is uncertain. This CDR3 spans 16 amino acids. Per the germline V gene, CDR1 is WSHSY and CDR2 is SAAADI. Between the trimmed V and J ends, which lost 2 bases and 2 bases, there was a span of 14 bases. The CDR3 coding sequence is TGCGCCAGCAGTGAGGGGCCGTACCCACCCACAGATACGCAGTATTTT. Its translation is CASSEGPYPPTDTQYF.

This clonotype was counted a few times. This rearrangement joins TRBV28 to TRBJ2-3, with a possible D match to TRBD2 (6 bases). Per the germline V gene, CDR1 is MDHEN and CDR2 is SYDVKM. The length of the CDR3 is 14 residues. The germline V and J ends were trimmed by 5 bases and 6 bases, with 15 bases remaining between them. The CDR3 DNA sequence: TGTGCCAGCAGTCTGGGCGGCAGCGGGGATACGCAGTATTTT. This sequence encodes CASSLGGSGDTQYF.

This clonotype has a handful of counts. This sequence joins TRBV7-2 and TRBJ2-5; D gene uncertain. V was trimmed by 4 bases and J by 1 base, leaving 16 bases between them. CDR3 length equals 16 residues. Germline CDR1 is SGHTA and CDR2 is FQGNSA. This CDR3 reads CASSYSSVLPQETQYF. The CDR3, as DNA: TGTGCCAGCAGCTACAGTTCCGTTCTACCCCAAGAGACCCAGTACTTC.

In this sample, this clonotype turned up a few times. The chain couples TRBV12-3 or TRBV12-4 to TRBJ2-4; 9 positions agree with TRBD1. Losses at the gene ends were 1 base for V and 5 bases for J; bases not matched to a gene: 3. The CDR3 is made up of 15 amino acids. The CDR3 nucleotides are TGTGCCAGCAGTTTAGGACAGGGGGGCCAAAACATTCAGTACTTC. As protein: CASSLGQGGQNIQYF.

The V call is TRBV19, the J call TRBJ2-3; tentatively, D is TRBD2 (6 bases). The length of the CDR3 is 14 residues. Per germline, CDR1 LNHDA and CDR2 SQIVND (reference sequence). V was cut by 4 bases and J by 5 bases, with 13 bases left in between. The CDR3 region has the DNA TGTGCCAGTAGTACCCCGAGTAGCGGAGATACGCAGTATTTT. Encoded protein: CASSTPSSGDTQYF.

The V call is TRBV12-3 or TRBV12-4, the J call TRBJ2-5; 9 bases are shared with TRBD2. V was clipped by 5 bases and J by 1 base; unmatched bases: 8. CDR3 length equals 16 residues. CDR3 nucleotides: TGTGCCAGCAGTCTCCGGTTAGCGGGGGCCCAAGAGACCCAGTACTTC. Its protein product is CASSLRLAGAQETQYF.

This chain connects TRBV27 to TRBJ1-2; the D is unclear. V lost 5 bases and J 8 bases, leaving 21 bases between the germline ends. The CDR3 has 15 residues. Germline V gene sequence: CDR1 MNHEY, CDR2 SMNVEV (reference sequence). The CDR3 reads CASSPRSGSPRGYTF. In DNA, the CDR3 is TGTGCCAGCAGTCCGCGATCCGGGTCCCCGAGGGGCTACACCTTC.

This clonotype has at least ten counts. The chain couples TRBV7-6 to TRBJ2-3; no clear D. The V gene lost 5 bases and the J gene lost 2 bases, with 14 bases spanning the gap. CDR3 length: 15 amino acids. CDR1 SGHVS and CDR2 FNYEAQ come from the germline V gene. The CDR3 coding sequence is TGTGCCAGCAGCCAACGAGGTTCGAACACAGATACGCAGTATTTT. The encoded protein is CASSQRGSNTDTQYF.

The chain recombines TRBV24-1 with TRBJ2-3; D gene uncertain. CDR3 length equals 13 residues. Germline assignment: CDR1 KGHDR and CDR2 SFDVKD. The V end was cut by 9 bases, the J end by 0 bases, with 9 bases between. The DNA of the CDR3 is TGTGCCACCTCGGGCGAGAGCACAGATACGCAGTATTTT. Translation: CATSGESTDTQYF.

The chain employs TRBV7-6 and TRBJ2-7; D assignment may be TRBD1 or TRBD2 (5 bases each). Trimming cost V 5 bases and J 9 bases, with 20 bases left between them. The CDR3 has 14 residues. The V gene's germline CDR1 is SGHVS and CDR2 FNYEAQ. Here the CDR3 DNA reads TGTGCCAGCAGCCCCCTTTTGGTCGGGACGGGGCAGTACGTC. Protein sequence: CASSPLLVGTGQYV.

The chain joins TRBV7-2 to TRBJ1-1; D call uncertain. Germline loops: CDR1 SGHTA, CDR2 FQGNSA. This CDR3 comprises 16 residues. V lost 6 bases and J 4 bases, leaving 21 bases between the germline ends. The DNA of the CDR3 is TGTGCCAGCAGTAATTTACGGGGAGGCGTCGGCACTGAAGCTTTCTTT. Amino acids: CASSNLRGGVGTEAFF.

This clonotype occurred a few times. This chain uses TRBV5-1 with TRBJ1-6; TRBD1 agrees at 8 bases. The length of the CDR3 is 16 residues. Trimming removed 2 bases from V and 5 bases from J; junction bases left unmatched: 6. Per germline, CDR1 SGHRS and CDR2 YFSETQ. CDR3 nucleotide sequence: TGCGCCAGCAGCTTACTCCCGGGACAGGATAATTCACCCCTCCACTTT. Amino acids: CASSLLPGQDNSPLHF.

The sample holds a few counts of this clonotype. The chain uses TRBV7-2 and TRBJ2-1; 9 bases match TRBD2. The CDR3 loop spans 16 amino acids. Germline-derived CDR1 and CDR2 are SGHTA and FQGNSA. Trimming cost V 3 bases and J 3 bases; bases outside gene matches: 6. The CDR3 DNA reads TGTGCCAGCAGCTTGGGTGGTAGCGGGGGCTACAATGAGCAGTTCTTC. This sequence encodes CASSLGGSGGYNEQFF.

The chain joins TRBV20-1 to TRBJ2-3, with D possibly matching TRBD1 (5 bases). The V end lost 6 bases, the J end lost 2 bases, and 18 bases lay between the germline ends. CDR1 and CDR2 from the germline V gene are DFQATT and SNEGSKA (reference sequence). The CDR3 extends over 15 amino acids. For the CDR3, the DNA is TGCAGTGCGGAATCGGACACACGGAACACAGATACGCAGTATTTT. This encodes CSAESDTRNTDTQYF.

This clonotype was counted ten times or more. This chain uses TRBV5-1 with TRBJ1-1; D gene uncertain. The CDR3 runs 19 residues. Germline V gene data show CDR1 as SGHRS and CDR2 as YFSETQ. Trimming took 2 bases from V and 1 from J, leaving 24 bases between them. CDR3: CASSLSLRVERRSNTEAFF. The CDR3, as DNA: TGCGCCAGCAGCTTAAGTTTGCGGGTGGAGCGACGGTCGAACACTGAAGCTTTCTTT.

The V and J genes are TRBV15 and TRBJ2-1; weak D call: TRBD1 (5 bases). Trimming shortened V by 1 base and J by 2 bases, and 21 bases separated the two germline ends. The CDR3 is made up of 19 amino acids. Germline V lookup: CDR1 LNHNV, CDR2 YYDKDF (reference sequence). Here the CDR3 reads CATSRAPLSGLYAYNEQFF. CDR3 DNA sequence: TGTGCCACCAGCAGAGCCCCTTTGTCAGGGCTGTACGCCTACAATGAGCAGTTCTTC.

This clonotype was detected only a few times. The chain is built from TRBV20-1 and TRBJ2-3, with 7 nucleotides matching TRBD2. The CDR3 is made up of 14 amino acids. The germline V gene encodes CDR1 DFQATT and CDR2 SNEGSKA (reference sequence). With 6 bases clipped from V and 5 bases from J, the junction kept 11 bases outside the gene matches. CDR3: CSAPSRTSKDTQYF. The CDR3 region has the DNA TGCAGTGCCCCCTCGAGGACTAGTAAAGATACGCAGTATTTT.

This chain joins TRBV7-2 and TRBJ1-2, with unresolved D. This CDR3 is built from 11 residues. Trimming left V 3 bases short and J 5 bases short, with 4 bases between. Germline V CDR1 and CDR2: SGHTA, FQGNSA. The DNA of the CDR3 is TGTGCCAGCAGCTTTGAGTATGGCTACACCTTC. Its protein product is CASSFEYGYTF. The full variable domain, rest sourced from reference TRBV7-2 and TRBJ1-2, is GAGVSQSPSNKVTEKGKDVELRCDPISGHTALYWYRQSLGQGLEFLIYFQGNSAPDKSGLPSDRFSAERTGGSVSTLTIQRTQQEDSAVYLCASSFEYGYTFGSGTRLTVV.

This chain uses TRBV5-1 with TRBJ2-5, with D perhaps TRBD1 or TRBD2 (6 bases each). V lost 2 bases and J lost 6, with 14 bases in between. From germline, CDR1 is SGHRS and CDR2 YFSETQ. This CDR3 region has 14 residues. The CDR3 reads CASSFGGQGQTQYF. The CDR3 coding sequence is TGCGCCAGCAGCTTTGGGGGGCAGGGCCAGACCCAGTACTTC.

This clonotype came up a few times. The chain links TRBV6-6 to TRBJ2-7, with D perhaps matching TRBD1 (5 bases). Germline V gene sequence: CDR1 MNHNY, CDR2 SVGAGI (reference sequence). Trimming took 5 bases from V and 3 from J, leaving 11 bases between them. The CDR3 has 13 residues. The CDR3 region has the DNA TGTGCCAGCAGTAAGGACATCTTCTACGAGCAGTACTTC. Its protein is CASSKDIFYEQYF.

This clonotype was seen more than once but under ten times. V gene TRBV28 combines with J gene TRBJ2-1; TRBD2 aligns across 9 bases. This CDR3 has 15 residues. Looked up from germline, CDR1 is MDHEN and CDR2 is SYDVKM. The V segment lost 5 bases and the J segment 4 bases; nucleotides outside the gene matches: 6. The CDR3 region is CASSPMRGGYNEQFF. The CDR3 DNA reads TGTGCCAGCAGTCCCATGCGGGGGGGGTACAATGAGCAGTTCTTC. Filled out from reference TRBV28 and TRBJ2-1, the complete variable domain reads DVKVTQSSRYLVKRTGEKVFLECVQDMDHENMFWYRQDPGLGLRLIYFSYDVKMKEKGDIPEGYSVSREKKERFSLILESASTNQTSMYLCASSPMRGGYNEQFFGPGTRLTVL.

CDR3 nucleotides: TGTGCCAGCAGCGTAGGTCCGGGACCTCTTGACAATGAGCAGTTCTTC. It translates to CASSVGPGPLDNEQFF. This chain uses TRBV9 with TRBJ2-1; D assignment may be TRBD1 or TRBD2 (5 bases each). This CDR3 contains 16 residues. Germline V gene lookup returns CDR1 SGDLS and CDR2 YYNGEE. V was shortened by 0 bases and J by 5 bases, with 15 bases between the two germline ends.

J is TRBJ2-1 and V is TRBV6-2 or TRBV6-3; D gene unclear. V lost 5 bases and J lost 10, with 21 bases in between. Germline loops: CDR1 MNHEY, CDR2 SVGEGT. CDR3 size: 15 residues. This CDR3 is CASSPRVVVSVEQFF. The CDR3 DNA sequence: TGTGCCAGCAGTCCCCGAGTCGTGGTCTCTGTCGAGCAGTTCTTC.